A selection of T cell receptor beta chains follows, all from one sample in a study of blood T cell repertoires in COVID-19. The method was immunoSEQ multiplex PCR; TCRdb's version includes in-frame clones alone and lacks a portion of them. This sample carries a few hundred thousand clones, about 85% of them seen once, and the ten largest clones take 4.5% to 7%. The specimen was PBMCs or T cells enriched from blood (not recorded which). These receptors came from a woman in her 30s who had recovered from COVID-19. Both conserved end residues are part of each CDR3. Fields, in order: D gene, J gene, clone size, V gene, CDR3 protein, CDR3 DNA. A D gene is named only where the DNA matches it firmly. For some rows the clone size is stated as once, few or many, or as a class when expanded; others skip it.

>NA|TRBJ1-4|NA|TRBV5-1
CASSGLSNEKLFF
TGCGCCAGCAGCGGACTGTCTAATGAAAAACTGTTTTTT
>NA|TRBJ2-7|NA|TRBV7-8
CASSLQGRGEQYF
TGTGCCAGCAGCCTTCAGGGGAGGGGGGAGCAGTACTTC
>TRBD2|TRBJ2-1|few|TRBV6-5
CASSYSGLARNEQFF
TGTGCCAGCAGTTACTCGGGACTAGCTCGCAATGAGCAGTTCTTC
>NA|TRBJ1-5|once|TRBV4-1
CASSQDRADQPQHF
TGCGCCAGCAGCCAAGACAGGGCGGATCAGCCCCAGCATTTT
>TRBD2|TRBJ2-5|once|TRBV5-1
CASSLARTSGAQETQYF
TGCGCCAGCAGCTTGGCACGGACTAGCGGGGCCCAAGAGACCCAGTACTTC
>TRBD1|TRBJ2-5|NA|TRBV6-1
CASSETGRETQYF
TGTGCCAGCAGTGAGACAGGGAGAGAGACCCAGTACTTC
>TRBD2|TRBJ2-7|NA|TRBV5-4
CASSLLDGGSYEQYF
TGTGCCAGCAGCTTGCTTGACGGGGGGTCCTACGAGCAGTACTTC
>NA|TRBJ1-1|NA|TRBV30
CAWASLSKRAAFF
TGTGCCTGGGCTTCCTTAAGTAAGCGGGCGGCTTTCTTT
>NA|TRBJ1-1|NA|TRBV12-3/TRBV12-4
CASSLRQATEAFF
TGTGCCAGCAGTTTAAGGCAGGCCACTGAAGCTTTCTTT
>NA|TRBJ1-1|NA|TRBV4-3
CASSQDFGTEAFF
TGCGCCAGCAGCCAAGATTTCGGGACTGAAGCTTTCTTT
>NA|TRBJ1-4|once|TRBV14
CASSQVPDRTNEKLFF
TGTGCCAGCAGCCAAGTTCCGGACAGAACTAATGAAAAACTGTTTTTT
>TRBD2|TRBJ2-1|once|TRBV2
CASSERTSTNEQFF
TGTGCCAGCAGTGAACGGACTAGCACTAATGAGCAGTTCTTC
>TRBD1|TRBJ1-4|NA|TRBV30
CAWKGQGNEKLFF
TGTGCCTGGAAGGGACAGGGAAATGAAAAACTGTTTTTT
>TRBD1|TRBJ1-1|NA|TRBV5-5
CASSAEGQGNTEAFF
TGTGCCAGCAGCGCAGAAGGACAGGGGAACACTGAAGCTTTCTTT
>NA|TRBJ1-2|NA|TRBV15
CATSSLDSPFYGYTF
TGTGCCACCAGCAGCCTGGACAGCCCTTTTTATGGCTACACCTTC
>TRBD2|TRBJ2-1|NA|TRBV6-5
CASSWRTSTDEQFF
TGTGCCAGCAGTTGGAGGACTAGCACCGATGAGCAGTTCTTC
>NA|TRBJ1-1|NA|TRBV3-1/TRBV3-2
CASSQNLQEGSEAFF
TGTGCCAGCAGCCAAAACTTACAGGAAGGGTCTGAAGCTTTCTTT
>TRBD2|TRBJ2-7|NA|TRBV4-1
CASSRPSGGAGFDEQYF
TGCGCCAGCAGCCGACCTAGCGGGGGGGCCGGGTTCGACGAGCAGTACTTC
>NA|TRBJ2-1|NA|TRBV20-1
CSATGVEQFF
TGCAGTGCTACAGGCGTTGAGCAGTTCTTC
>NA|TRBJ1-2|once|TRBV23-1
CASSQSDQGLADGYTF
TGCGCCAGCAGTCAATCGGATCAGGGACTCGCGGACGGCTACACCTTC
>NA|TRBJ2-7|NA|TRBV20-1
CSAERGSEQYF
TGCAGTGCTGAGAGAGGGTCCGAGCAGTACTTC
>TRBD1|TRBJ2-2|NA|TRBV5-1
CASSPTGTGRTGELFF
TGCGCCAGCAGCCCCACCGGGACAGGGAGGACCGGGGAGCTGTTTTTT
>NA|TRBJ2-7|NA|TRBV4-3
CASSQDLATSYEQYF
TGCGCCAGCAGCCAAGATCTAGCGACGAGCTACGAGCAGTACTTC
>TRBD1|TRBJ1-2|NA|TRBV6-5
CASSYGQGGYYGYTF
TGTGCCAGCAGTTACGGACAGGGGGGTTACTATGGCTACACCTTC
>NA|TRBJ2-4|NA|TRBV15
CATGAFAKNIQYF
TGTGCCACCGGGGCGTTTGCCAAAAACATTCAGTACTTC
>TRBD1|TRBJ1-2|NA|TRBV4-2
CASRSPGQGVNGYGYTF
TGTGCCAGCAGGTCGCCGGGACAGGGGGTTAACGGCTATGGCTACACCTTC
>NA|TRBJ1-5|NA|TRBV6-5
CASSFSAGINQPQHF
TGTGCCAGCAGCTTCTCGGCGGGAATCAATCAGCCCCAGCATTTT
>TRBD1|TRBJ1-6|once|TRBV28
CASRQTGGSSPPLHF
TGTGCCAGCAGGCAAACAGGGGGCAGTTCCCCACCCCTCCACTTT
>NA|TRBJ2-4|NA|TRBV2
CASSYGTLAKNIQYF
TGTGCCAGCAGCTACGGTACGCTAGCCAAAAACATTCAGTACTTC
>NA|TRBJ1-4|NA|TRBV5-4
CASSSWPFEKLFF
TGTGCCAGCAGCTCCTGGCCCTTTGAAAAACTGTTTTTT
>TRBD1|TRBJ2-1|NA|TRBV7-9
CASSQLQGTSYNEQFF
TGTGCCAGCAGCCAACTACAGGGGACGTCCTACAATGAGCAGTTCTTC
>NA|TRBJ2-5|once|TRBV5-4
CASSRNGGETQYF
TGTGCCAGCAGTAGAAATGGTGGAGAGACCCAGTACTTC
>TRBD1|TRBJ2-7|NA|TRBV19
CASSIPGTGGDEQYF
TGTGCCAGTAGTATACCCGGGACAGGGGGCGACGAGCAGTACTTC
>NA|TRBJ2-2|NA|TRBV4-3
CASSHFSNTGELFF
TGCGCCAGCAGCCATTTTAGTAACACCGGGGAGCTGTTTTTT
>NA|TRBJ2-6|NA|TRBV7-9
CASSQDSSGANVLTF
TGTGCCAGCAGTCAAGACAGCTCTGGGGCCAACGTCCTGACTTTC
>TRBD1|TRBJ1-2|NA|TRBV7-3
CASSLTGGAVGYTF
TGTGCCAGCAGCTTAACAGGGGGCGCGGTTGGCTACACCTTC
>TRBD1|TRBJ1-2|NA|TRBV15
CATSSLTGDGGYTF
TGTGCCACCAGCAGCTTAACAGGGGATGGGGGCTACACCTTC
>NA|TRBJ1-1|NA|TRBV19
CASIEGGYTEAFF
TGTGCCAGTATCGAAGGAGGGTACACTGAAGCTTTCTTT
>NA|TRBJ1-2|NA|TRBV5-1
CASSLDSTYGYTF
TGCGCCAGCAGCCTGGACAGTACCTATGGCTACACCTTC
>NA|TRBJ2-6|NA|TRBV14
CASSQEDIAPGANVLTF
TGTGCCAGCAGCCAAGAGGACATCGCGCCTGGGGCCAACGTCCTGACTTTC
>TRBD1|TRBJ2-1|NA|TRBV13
CASSPGTDTMRLFF
TGTGCCAGCAGCCCAGGGACAGATACAATGAGATTGTTCTTC
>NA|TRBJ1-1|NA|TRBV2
CASRAGRWDTEAFF
TGTGCCAGCAGGGCAGGGCGATGGGACACTGAAGCTTTCTTT
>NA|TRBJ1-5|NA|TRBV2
CASSEVTGQPQHF
TGTGCCAGCAGTGAAGTGACAGGACAGCCCCAGCATTTT
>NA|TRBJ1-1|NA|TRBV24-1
CATSRGSNTEAFF
TGTGCCACCAGTCGCGGATCGAACACTGAAGCTTTCTTT
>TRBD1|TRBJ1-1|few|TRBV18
CASSKQGAATEAFF
TGTGCCAGCTCAAAACAGGGGGCGGCCACTGAAGCTTTCTTT
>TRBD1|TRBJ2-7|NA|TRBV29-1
CSVASGQGYEQYF
TGCAGCGTTGCATCCGGACAGGGTTACGAGCAGTACTTC
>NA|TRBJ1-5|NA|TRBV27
CASRGQGHQPQHF
TGTGCCAGCAGGGGGCAGGGTCATCAGCCCCAGCATTTT
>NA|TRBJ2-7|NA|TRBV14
CASSQVSSYEQYF
TGTGCCAGCAGCCAAGTTTCGTCCTACGAGCAGTACTTC
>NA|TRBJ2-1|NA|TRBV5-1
CASSSPAGLRFSNEQFF
TGCGCCAGCAGCTCGCCGGCGGGCCTGAGGTTTAGCAATGAGCAGTTCTTC
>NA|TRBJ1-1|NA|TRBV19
CASSITGGGGTEAFF
TGTGCCAGTAGCATCACGGGGGGAGGAGGCACTGAAGCTTTCTTT
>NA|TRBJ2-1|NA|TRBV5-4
CASSTGAEQFF
TGTGCCAGCAGTACCGGAGCCGAGCAGTTCTTC
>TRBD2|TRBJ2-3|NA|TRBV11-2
CASSLGLGGSTDTQYF
TGTGCCAGCAGCCTAGGGTTGGGGGGGTCCACAGATACGCAGTATTTT
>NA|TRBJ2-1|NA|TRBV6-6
CASSFGAETTYNEQFF
TGTGCCAGCAGCTTTGGAGCGGAGACAACCTACAATGAGCAGTTCTTC
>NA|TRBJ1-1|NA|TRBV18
CASSPLPDRNTEAFF
TGTGCCAGCTCACCCCTCCCGGACAGGAACACTGAAGCTTTCTTT
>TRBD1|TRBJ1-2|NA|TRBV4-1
CASSRLLQGEGYGYTF
TGCGCCAGCAGCCGTCTACTACAGGGGGAGGGTTATGGCTACACCTTC
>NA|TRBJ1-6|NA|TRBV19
CASTPGPRGPLHF
TGTGCCAGTACTCCGGGCCCCCGGGGACCCCTCCACTTT
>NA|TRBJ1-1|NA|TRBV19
CASSPRGGAGNTEAFF
TGTGCCAGTAGCCCCCGAGGGGGGGCAGGGAACACTGAAGCTTTCTTT
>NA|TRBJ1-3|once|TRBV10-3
CAISGVGGDIYF
TGTGCCATCAGCGGAGTCGGAGGGGACATATATTTT